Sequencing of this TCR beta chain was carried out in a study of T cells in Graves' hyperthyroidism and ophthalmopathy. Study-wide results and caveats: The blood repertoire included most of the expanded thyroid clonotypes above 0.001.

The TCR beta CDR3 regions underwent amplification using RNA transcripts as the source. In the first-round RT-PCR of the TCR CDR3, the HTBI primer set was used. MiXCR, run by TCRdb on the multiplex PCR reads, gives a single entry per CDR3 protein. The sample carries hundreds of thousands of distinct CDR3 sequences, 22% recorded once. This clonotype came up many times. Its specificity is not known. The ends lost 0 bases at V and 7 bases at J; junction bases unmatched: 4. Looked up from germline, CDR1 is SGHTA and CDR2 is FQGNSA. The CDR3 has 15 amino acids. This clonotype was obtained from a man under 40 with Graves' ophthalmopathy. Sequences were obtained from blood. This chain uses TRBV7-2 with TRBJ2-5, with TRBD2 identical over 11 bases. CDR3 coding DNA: TGTGCCAGCAGCTTAGCTAGCGGGAGGGCCATGACCCAGTACTTC. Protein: CASSLASGRAMTQYF.